This is a list of T cell receptor beta chains from one sample in a study of blood T cell repertoires in COVID-19. The assay was immunoSEQ multiplex PCR, and TCRdb's table has in-frame clones only and misses some. This repertoire shows around 97,000 clones, around 88% found once; its top ten account for 3.5%. What was sequenced was peripheral blood. Source of these receptors: a human donor in a cohort sampled during active COVID-19. Each CDR3 is given with its conserved first and last residue. The D gene is left open where the match is weak. Some rows have no size entry. The others give once, few or many, or a class for an expanded clone.

clone size,D gene,J gene,V gene,CDR3 protein,CDR3 DNA
.,TRBD2,TRBJ2-3,TRBV6-5,CASSTGGGVDTQYF,TGTGCCAGCAGTACCGGCGGGGGGGTAGATACGCAGTATTTT
.,TRBD2,TRBJ2-7,TRBV11-2,CASSLGLAGTEQYF,TGTGCCAGCAGCTTAGGACTAGCGGGAACCGAGCAGTACTTC
.,.,TRBJ2-2,TRBV19,CASRRMARANTGELFF,TGTGCCAGTAGAAGGATGGCCAGGGCGAACACCGGGGAGCTGTTTTTT
.,TRBD1,TRBJ2-3,TRBV5-1,CASSPGQSLISTDTQYF,TGCGCCAGCAGCCCGGGACAGAGTCTAATAAGCACAGATACGCAGTATTTT
.,.,TRBJ1-2,TRBV7-9,CASSLAGPPYGYTF,TGTGCCAGCAGCTTAGCGGGCCCCCCCTATGGCTACACCTTC
.,TRBD1,TRBJ1-1,TRBV27,CASRTGISEAFF,TGTGCCAGCAGGACAGGGATCTCTGAAGCTTTCTTT
.,.,TRBJ1-4,TRBV25-1,CASSDRRSNEKLFF,TGTGCCAGCAGTGACCGGAGATCTAATGAAAAACTGTTTTTT
.,.,TRBJ2-1,TRBV7-2,CASSFDSKYEQFF,TGTGCCAGCAGCTTCGACAGCAAGTATGAGCAGTTCTTC
.,.,TRBJ1-3,TRBV9,CASSERHFSSGNTIYF,TGTGCCAGCAGCGAACGACATTTTAGCTCTGGAAACACCATATATTTT
.,TRBD2,TRBJ2-1,TRBV11-2,CASSLRGLSHNEQFF,TGTGCCAGCAGCTTAAGGGGACTAAGCCACAATGAGCAGTTCTTC
few,.,TRBJ1-2,TRBV5-4,CASTPVEGLKDGYTF,TGTGCCAGCACCCCAGTGGAGGGTTTAAAGGATGGCTACACCTTC
.,TRBD1,TRBJ2-5,TRBV18,CASSSNRGKETQYF,TGTGCCAGCTCATCCAACAGGGGTAAAGAGACCCAGTACTTC
.,TRBD2,TRBJ2-3,TRBV9,CASSVAISGGTDTQYF,TGTGCCAGCAGCGTAGCGATTAGCGGGGGCACAGATACGCAGTATTTT
.,TRBD1,TRBJ1-2,TRBV7-9,CASKQGGYTF,TGTGCCAGTAAACAGGGGGGCTACACCTTC
.,TRBD2,TRBJ2-2,TRBV5-4,CASSSPRGVNTGELFF,TGTGCCAGCAGCTCTCCGCGGGGGGTGAACACCGGGGAGCTGTTTTTT
.,.,TRBJ1-4,TRBV12-5,CASGLPNREKLFF,TGTGCTAGTGGTTTGCCCAACAGAGAAAAACTGTTTTTT
.,TRBD1,TRBJ1-1,TRBV5-1,CASSLNTGGLNTEAFF,TGCGCCAGCAGCTTGAATACAGGGGGCTTGAACACTGAAGCTTTCTTT
.,.,TRBJ2-3,TRBV9,CASSVLDSSTDTQYF,TGTGCCAGCAGCGTATTGGACAGTAGCACAGATACGCAGTATTTT
.,TRBD1,TRBJ1-5,TRBV19,CASGDSGYSNQPQHF,TGTGCCAGCGGGGACAGCGGATATAGCAATCAGCCCCAGCATTTT
.,TRBD2,TRBJ2-3,TRBV2,CASTPTRGGGVEQYF,TGTGCCAGCACTCCAACCCGGGGCGGGGGGGTCGAGCAGTATTTT
.,.,TRBJ2-6,TRBV30,CAWSGWGRHSGANVLTF,TGTGCCTGGAGTGGGTGGGGGCGACACTCTGGGGCCAACGTCCTGACTTTC
.,.,TRBJ2-7,TRBV12-3/TRBV12-4,CASTGGEVEQYF,TGTGCCAGCACCGGAGGTGAGGTCGAGCAGTACTTC
once,.,TRBJ1-3,TRBV13,CASKWEGTSSGNTIYF,TGTGCCAGCAAGTGGGAGGGGACCAGCTCTGGAAACACCATATATTTT
.,.,TRBJ1-2,TRBV3-1/TRBV3-2,CASRARGGQDGYTF,TGTGCCAGCAGAGCTCGGGGGGGGCAGGATGGCTACACCTTC
.,.,TRBJ2-2,TRBV30,CAWSGGLPTGELFF,TGTGCCTGGAGTGGTGGGCTCCCTACCGGGGAGCTGTTTTTT